The present T cell receptor beta chain was sequenced within a study of Graves' ophthalmopathy and Graves' hyperthyroidism. Study results and caveats: Blood samples also showed most expanded thyroid clonotypes exceeding 0.001 frequency.

The authors enrolled newly diagnosed hyperthyroidism patients aged 18 to 65 with under 2 months' duration. Certain patients, namely those with other autoimmune diseases, uncontrolled infections, pregnancy or lactation, were excluded. Investigators amplified TCR beta CDR3 regions from RNA transcripts. Second-round multiplex PCR came after a first-round RT-PCR that employed HTBI primers. One entry per CDR3 protein results from TCRdb running MiXCR on the multiplex PCR reads. The sample records 450,000 to 600,000 distinct CDR3 sequences, approximately 37% being singletons. V lost 4 bases, J lost 4 bases, and 6 bases stayed unmatched. CDR3 length: 16 residues. Germline V gives CDR1 SGHRS, CDR2 YFSETQ. Remarks on this clonotype: Its cognate antigen is unknown. Since the CDR3 does not end with the conserved phenylalanine or tryptophan, this likely comes from a read error.

Sequencing input: peripheral blood or thyroid tissue (not recorded which). V usage is TRBV5-1 and J usage is TRBJ2-5; 14 positions match TRBD2. The receptor was derived from an adult man with Graves' hyperthyroidism. The CDR3 sequence: CASSQEGTSGRETQYL. The CDR3 nucleotides are TGCGCCAGCAGCCAAGAGGGGACTAGCGGGAGAGAGACCCAGTACCTC.